The clone carrying this TCR beta chain was seen a few times. TCRdb re-called the 5' RACE reads through MiXCR, storing one row per CDR3 protein. Of under 300,000 distinct CDR3 sequences in the sample, over 8.5% were seen once. The data stem from a study of T-cell memory formation after mild COVID-19. Germline CDR1 is SGHVS and CDR2 is FNYEAQ. V gave up 5 bases and J gave up 4 bases, with 8 bases separating them. There are 12 residues in the CDR3. The sequenced sample was PBMCs or a T cell subset sorted from them (not recorded which). This sequence originates from a man aged 18 to 30 who had mild COVID-19 (a few samples of this study predate the infection). Cell type and time point are not known. The chain combines TRBV7-6 with TRBJ2-5, with unresolved D. The CDR3 DNA sequence: TGTGCCAGCAGCGGGGTTTCAGAGACCCAGTACTTC. It translates to CASSGVSETQYF.